This entry is about one T cell receptor (beta chain). Its antigen is not identified. The ends lost 4 bases at V and 5 bases at J; junction bases unmatched: 5. CDR1 SEHNR and CDR2 FQNEAQ come from the germline V gene (reference sequence). This CDR3 contains 15 residues. This sample is part of a study of T-cell memory formation after mild COVID-19. Study background: The two donors had largely donor-specific TCR clusters. Broader study findings: Memory sampled before infection contained some responding clones, suggesting cross-reactive memory joined. Shrinking CD4+ clones were chiefly CM and EM; CD8+ ones were chiefly EMRA.

TCRalpha and TCRbeta libraries used 5'RACE with constant-segment primers and UMIs. TCRdb redid the calling of the 5' RACE reads with MiXCR, one entry per CDR3 protein. The data hold about 600,000 distinct CDR3 sequences, with about 22% observed a single time. The material sequenced was PBMCs or a T cell subset sorted from them (not recorded which). J is TRBJ2-3 and V is TRBV7-9, with 11 bases fitting TRBD2. This TCR was recovered from an adult woman who had mild COVID-19 (a few samples of this study predate the infection). Cell type and time point are not known. This CDR3 is CASSWGLAELDTQYF. For the CDR3, the DNA is TGTGCCAGCAGCTGGGGACTAGCGGAGTTAGATACGCAGTATTTT. Filled out from reference TRBV7-9 and TRBJ2-3, the complete variable domain reads DTGVSQNPRHKITKRGQNVTFRCDPISEHNRLYWYRQTLGQGPEFLTYFQNEAQLEKSRLLSDRFSAERPKGSFSTLEIQRTEQGDSAMYLCASSWGLAELDTQYFGPGTRLTVL.